The source of this T cell receptor beta chain is a study of shared clonotypes between healthy human individuals (dated by TCRdb to about 2020). Looking at the study overall: The cohort included a few men and a couple of women between 18 and 49 years of age. To estimate repertoire size and how much clonotypes are shared between individuals, the study performed deep sequencing of blood TCR repertoires from roughly five healthy adults. Libraries were prepared and TCR repertoires were sequenced by different laboratories using diverse techniques, in order to increase sequencing depth and limit assay-specific biases. Leukapheresis yielded between about 0.8 and 9.5 billion PBMCs per donor.

At the junction V is shortened by 5 bases and J by 6 bases, with 11 bases in between. Reading the germline V gene (reference sequence) gives CDR1 MNHEY and CDR2 SMNVEV. Reading from cysteine to phenylalanine, the CDR3 counts 13 amino acids. The read is trimmed to its CDR3 DNA, 39 bases read in frame from base 1. The study at large found these results: Because the study included a small number of donors, the genetic and exposure-history diversity represented was limited. Pairwise subsampling indicated that sequencing depth was expected to affect the degree of clonotype sharing among donors. Sampling was limited to blood, and TCR repertoires in tissue likely differ from TCR repertoires in blood.

With respect to this clone: The target of this receptor is not known. No quality values exist for individual bases; no much larger clone is one base distant.

Using the deep immunoSEQ assay, TCR CDR3 regions were amplified from genomic DNA by multiplex PCR. For each cell subset, the extracted genomic DNA was distributed evenly across all wells of several immunoSEQ 96-well plates, and each plate served as one replicate. For unsorted PBMC, approximately 0.3 ug of genomic DNA, equivalent to around 30,000 T cell genomes, went into each replicate PCR. Ten immunoSEQ deep assay plates were used to sequence the unsorted PBMC genomic DNA. The purified libraries were quantified using a Qubit 3.0 fluorometer, sized with a Bioanalyzer 2100, and then quantified again using the KAPA Library Quantification kit. Each immunoSEQ 96-well plate was sequenced on its own single-read 150-cycle Illumina NextSeq 550 flow cell. Processing in the source paper ran as follows. Because the immunoSEQ output included only junctional sequences and no quality scores, the filtering could not be the same as the filtering used for full-length reads. Sequences were annotated with PyIR, a Python wrapper for IgBLAST v1.9, and V/J genes and CDR3 were assigned using IMGT germline references. Any read was removed if the V/J assignment was weak (E-value above 1e-6), the CDR3 was missing, or the read contained stop codons, out-of-frame junctions, or ambiguous translated residues. V3J clonotypes were defined by identical inferred V gene, J gene, and CDR3 amino acid sequence. The percentage overlap between two repertoires was calculated by dividing the number of shared unique clonotypes by the size of the smaller repertoire. RTK rarefaction, the Chao1 estimator, and Recon v2.1 estimates of unobserved clonotypes were used to assess repertoire richness. TCRdb obtained this table from immuneACCESS and retained in-frame rearrangements with V and J assigned. These tables miss some clones; where compared with another copy, unresolved V genes account for less than half of the shortfall, and the remainder is unexplained. The D gene and trimming were derived from the DNA, and the V and J assignments and clone size from that table. Present in this sample are around 430,000 clones, roughly three quarters of which were seen just once. Approximately 13% of the sample belongs to the ten largest clones.

The donors were healthy, HIV-negative adults with no recently reported acute infections or vaccinations. Every donor was a Caucasian adult residing in Nashville, Tennessee, USA. For unsorted samples, approximately 89 million PBMCs were counted, and genomic DNA was extracted using the QIAamp DNA Blood Mini kit. Blood was collected by leukapheresis, and PBMCs were isolated by Ficoll-Histopaque density gradient centrifugation and then cryopreserved in liquid nitrogen vapor phase. The receptor's source is a woman between 40 and 55 years old in good health. Some clones in this sample may be carry-over from other donors' samples. The sequenced sample was PBMCs. In this chain, TRBV27 is recombined with TRBJ2-1; the D region is possibly TRBD1 or TRBD2, each matching across 5 bases. The CDR3 has the sequence CASSLGTTNEQFF. The DNA sequence is TGTGCCAGCAGTCTGGGGACCACCAATGAGCAGTTCTTC.